Detailed here is one T cell receptor beta chain. The antigen is unknown. Other DNA sequences in the sample encode the same CDR3. This specimen belongs to a study of a mutant IDH1 vaccine in newly diagnosed glioma. As for the study in general: Patients under treatment included around 60% males and approximately 38% females and had a mean age of approximately 40 years. Patients' prior therapy spanned radiotherapy, temozolomide, or both; most underwent both.

Time point reported: week 35, safety follow-up. The content of each vaccine dose was 300 ug of mutant IDH1 20-mer peptide, and topical imiquimod accompanied it. The CDR3 sequence is 15 residues long. Per the germline V gene, CDR1 is MNHNS and CDR2 is SASEGT. V was pared by 6 bases and J by 0 bases, with 1 base of the junction left unmatched. The data were produced by immunoSEQ multiplex PCR, yet TCRdb's version contains in-frame clones alone and is incomplete. The data hold 60,000 to 65,000 clones, with 80% to 90% observed a single time. The receptor comes from a man aged 25-40 years with glioma. The V gene is TRBV6-1, the J gene TRBJ2-4; 11 bases align to TRBD1. Sample: PBMCs, taken from a glioma patient whose treatment included an IDH1 peptide vaccine. Here the CDR3 DNA reads TGTGCCAGCAGGGACAGGGGGCTAGCCAAAAACATTCAGTACTTC. Its translation: CASRDRGLAKNIQYF.